This record looks at one TCR beta chain sequence and its context. The sample is drawn from a study of shared clonotypes between healthy human individuals. CD45RO-negative, CCR7-positively selected cells formed the naive CD8 fraction, excluding terminally differentiated effector memory CD45RA+ cells. Sorted subsets were amplified in replicate PCRs using about 200 ng DNA, about 30,000 T cell genomes. Some clones are missing from TCRdb's copy, which holds only in-frame ones; the method was immunoSEQ multiplex PCR. This repertoire shows about 680,000 clones, roughly nine tenths found once; its top ten account for 24%. This CDR3 region has 12 residues. The germline V gene has CDR1 SNHLY and CDR2 FYNNEI. V was trimmed by 8 bases and J by 4 bases, leaving 11 bases between them.

Sequenced input: naive CD8+ T cells sorted from blood. The receptor was derived from a young man in good health. The V call is TRBV2, the J call TRBJ1-2; perhaps TRBD1 as D (6 bases). Here the CDR3 DNA reads TGTGCCAGCGGCGACAGGTTCTATGGCTACACCTTC. It is translated as CASGDRFYGYTF.